This record looks at one TCR beta chain sequence and its context. The data were produced by immunoSEQ multiplex PCR, yet TCRdb's version contains in-frame clones alone and is incomplete. The data show 95,000 to 150,000 clones, with 85% to 90% seen just once and just under 7% held by the top ten. The source of the sample is a study of radiotherapy plus CTLA-4 blockade in lung cancer. Germline V gives CDR1 SGHAT, CDR2 FQNNGV. The V and J ends lost 6 bases and 2 bases respectively, with 17 bases between them. This CDR3 region has 15 residues. The sequencing here drew on peripheral blood, taken from a patient treated with radiotherapy plus ipilimumab. V gene TRBV11-2 combines with J gene TRBJ2-7; D may be TRBD2 (6 bases). The source of this sequence is a human donor with non-small cell lung cancer that progressed on radiotherapy plus ipilimumab. The CDR3 is CASRTPRDSAYEQYF. The CDR3 nucleotides are TGTGCCAGCAGGACGCCCCGGGACTCCGCCTACGAGCAGTACTTC.